Listed below are T cell receptor beta chains from one sample, sequenced in a study of regulatory T cells in long-lasting Graves disease. TCRdb re-called the multiplex PCR reads through MiXCR, storing one row per CDR3 protein. The table lists 700,000 or so distinct CDR3 sequences, about 30% of them singletons, with around 40% in the top ten. The sample consisted of peripheral blood mononuclear cells (PBMCs), taken when the disease was refractory, from a patient treated with antithyroid drugs. The receptors here all came from a female donor with Graves disease. The CDR3 runs from the conserved cysteine through the conserved F or W. The D gene is left open where the match is weak. Clone size is not always given. Where it is, it says once, few, many or a class for expanded clones.

TRBJ2-7 TRBV30 TRBD1 NA CAQRGDRGSYEQYF TGTGCCCAGCGAGGGGACAGGGGATCCTACGAGCAGTACTTC
TRBJ1-1 TRBV25-1 NA few CASSERGPKGEAFF TGTGCCAGCAGTGAGCGTGGCCCAAAGGGTGAAGCTTTCTTT
TRBJ2-2 TRBV5-1 NA NA CASSLEVAYTGELFF TGCGCCAGCAGCTTGGAGGTCGCCTACACCGGGGAGCTGTTTTTT
TRBJ1-1 TRBV12-3/TRBV12-4 TRBD1 many CASSFLRGRTEAFF TGTGCCAGCAGTTTTCTTAGGGGGCGCACTGAAGCTTTCTTT
TRBJ2-7 TRBV29-1 NA NA CSVLGRGNHEQYF TGCAGCGTTTTAGGCAGGGGTAACCACGAGCAGTACTTC
TRBJ2-7 TRBV11-2 NA few CASSLPGGRDEQYF TGTGCCAGCAGCTTACCAGGGGGGAGGGACGAGCAGTACTTC
TRBJ1-2 TRBV24-1 NA few CATSEPGEGGYGYTF TGTGCCACCAGTGAGCCTGGAGAGGGTGGCTATGGCTACACCTTC
TRBJ1-1 TRBV10-3 NA NA CAIRSRGPSSYTEAFF TGTGCCATCAGATCCAGGGGTCCCTCCTCGTACACTGAAGCTTTCTTT
TRBJ2-7 TRBV12-3/TRBV12-4 NA NA CASSLGAADEQYF TGTGCCAGCAGCTTGGGGGCCGCCGACGAGCAGTACTTC
TRBJ2-5 TRBV15 NA many CATSRDLIETQYF TGTGCCACCAGCAGAGATCTGATTGAGACCCAGTACTTC
TRBJ1-2 TRBV15 NA few CATNWGGTDGYTF TGTGCCACCAACTGGGGGGGTACAGATGGCTACACCTTC
TRBJ1-1 TRBV11-2 TRBD1 few CASSPRQGLAEAFF TGTGCCAGCAGCCCACGACAGGGACTAGCTGAAGCTTTCTTT
TRBJ1-1 TRBV7-9 TRBD1 NA CASSLYAGGTVNTEAFF TGTGCCAGCAGCTTATACGCGGGGGGGACAGTGAACACTGAAGCTTTCTTT
TRBJ2-2 TRBV12-5 NA NA CASGLGQNTGELFF TGTGCTAGTGGTTTGGGACAGAACACCGGGGAGCTGTTTTTT
TRBJ1-5 TRBV29-1 NA NA CSVRTGYNQPQHF TGCAGCGTGCGGACGGGATACAATCAGCCCCAGCATTTT
TRBJ2-5 TRBV28 NA NA CASSRAPLGETQYF TGTGCCAGCAGCCGAGCCCCGTTGGGAGAGACCCAGTACTTC
TRBJ2-7 TRBV20-1 TRBD1 few CSARDSGAYEQYF TGCAGTGCTCGGGACAGTGGGGCTTACGAGCAGTACTTC
TRBJ1-5 TRBV20-1 TRBD1 few CSALTGRGQPQHF TGCAGTGCCCTGACAGGGAGGGGACAGCCCCAGCATTTT
TRBJ1-2 TRBV6-1 NA many CASNQGHYGYTF TGTGCCAGCAATCAGGGACACTATGGCTACACCTTC
TRBJ2-7 TRBV15 NA many CATSRGNRVGEQYF TGTGCCACCAGCAGAGGTAACAGGGTGGGCGAGCAGTACTTC
TRBJ2-3 TRBV2 TRBD1 NA CASRLDRAFTDTQYF TGTGCCAGCAGGCTCGACAGGGCCTTCACAGATACGCAGTATTTT
TRBJ2-1 TRBV2 NA NA CASSEALGGGSYNEQFF TGTGCCAGCAGTGAAGCGCTTGGGGGAGGCTCCTACAATGAGCAGTTCTTC
TRBJ2-2 TRBV12-3/TRBV12-4 TRBD2 NA CASTAGGFWTGELFF TGTGCCAGCACCGCCGGGGGGTTTTGGACCGGGGAGCTGTTTTTT
TRBJ1-3 TRBV2 NA NA CASSGYSGNTIYF TGTGCCAGCAGTGGGTACTCTGGAAACACCATATATTTT
TRBJ1-6 TRBV12-3/TRBV12-4 NA few CASSFAQSNSPLHF TGTGCCAGCAGTTTTGCTCAGTCTAATTCACCCCTCCACTTT
TRBJ1-1 TRBV27 NA few CASSPPRGMVYEAFF TGTGCCAGCAGTCCCCCGAGGGGAATGGTCTACGAAGCTTTCTTT
TRBJ1-5 TRBV19 NA NA CASRPKTDGFQPQHF TGTGCCAGTAGGCCCAAAACAGACGGGTTTCAGCCCCAGCATTTT
TRBJ1-5 TRBV6-2/TRBV6-3 NA once CASRSKIDLPAQPQHF TGTGCCAGCAGATCGAAAATAGACCTTCCGGCTCAGCCCCAGCATTTT
TRBJ1-6 TRBV28 TRBD1 few CASSKTGTDNSPLHF TGTGCCAGCAGTAAGACCGGGACAGATAATTCACCCCTCCACTTT
TRBJ1-1 TRBV19 NA NA CASSQPTTPEAFF TGTGCCAGTAGTCAACCCACCACACCTGAAGCTTTCTTT
TRBJ1-2 TRBV29-1 NA few CSVEPAESNYGYTF TGCAGCGTTGAACCGGCAGAGAGTAACTATGGCTACACCTTC
TRBJ1-2 TRBV29-1 TRBD1 few CSVLTGGDYGYTF TGCAGCGTTTTAACAGGGGGGGACTATGGCTACACCTTC
TRBJ2-7 TRBV29-1 NA NA CSVEEARYEQYF TGCAGCGTTGAAGAAGCACGCTACGAGCAGTACTTC
TRBJ1-5 TRBV27 NA few CASSLVSPQGSQPQHF TGTGCCAGCAGTTTAGTGTCCCCACAGGGAAGTCAGCCCCAGCATTTT
TRBJ2-5 TRBV12-3/TRBV12-4 TRBD2 NA CASSRGLAGEKTQYF TGTGCCAGCAGCCGGGGACTAGCGGGAGAGAAGACCCAGTACTTC
TRBJ2-5 TRBV10-3 TRBD2 NA CATRAGVQETQYF TGTGCCACCCGAGCGGGAGTCCAAGAGACCCAGTACTTC
TRBJ1-4 TRBV27 NA NA CASSFRQGAAKLFF TGTGCCAGCAGTTTCCGGCAGGGAGCGGCAAAACTGTTTTTT
TRBJ1-3 TRBV28 NA NA CASSRQPSSGNTIYF TGTGCCAGCAGTCGACAGCCGAGCTCTGGAAACACCATATATTTT
TRBJ1-1 TRBV7-9 NA few CASSLIEGENTEAFF TGTGCCAGCAGCTTAATTGAGGGGGAGAACACTGAAGCTTTCTTT
TRBJ2-7 TRBV5-5 TRBD2 few CASSSGTSGSSEQYF TGTGCCAGCAGCTCAGGGACTAGCGGGAGCTCCGAGCAGTACTTC
TRBJ1-3 TRBV2 NA few CASSPRGNTIYF TGTGCCAGCAGTCCACGGGGAAACACCATATATTTT
TRBJ1-1 TRBV6-2/TRBV6-3 NA NA CASSSTSEAFF TGTGCCAGCAGTAGCACAAGTGAAGCTTTCTTT
TRBJ2-5 TRBV10-2 TRBD1 NA CASSSGQPSETQYF TGCGCCAGCAGTTCGGGACAGCCATCGGAGACCCAGTACTTC
TRBJ1-5 TRBV28 NA many CASSFAGVRQPQHF TGTGCCAGCAGTTTTGCGGGGGTGCGACAGCCCCAGCATTTT
TRBJ2-7 TRBV20-1 NA few CSAREPTPLAYEQYF TGCAGTGCTAGAGAACCGACCCCACTAGCTTACGAGCAGTACTTC
TRBJ2-1 TRBV27 NA NA CASSLSLYNEQFF TGTGCCAGCAGTTTATCGCTTTACAATGAGCAGTTCTTC
TRBJ1-1 TRBV5-1 NA NA CASSSQGSAFF TGCGCCAGCAGCTCCCAGGGGAGCGCTTTCTTT
TRBJ1-5 TRBV2 TRBD1 NA CASSETGQGIQPQHF TGTGCCAGCAGTGAAACCGGACAGGGGATTCAGCCCCAGCATTTT
TRBJ2-2 TRBV15 TRBD2 NA CATSRGLVAGELFF TGTGCCACCAGCCGGGGACTAGTTGCCGGGGAGCTGTTTTTT
TRBJ1-1 TRBV27 NA NA CASRGLRDTDTEAFF TGTGCCAGCAGGGGTCTCAGGGATACGGATACTGAAGCTTTCTTT
TRBJ1-2 TRBV28 NA many CASSFSGVGYGYTF TGTGCCAGCAGTTTCTCAGGGGTTGGCTATGGCTACACCTTC
TRBJ2-7 TRBV3-1 NA NA CASSRTGNALSYEQYF TGTGCCAGCAGCCGAACCGGGAACGCGCTCTCCTACGAGCAGTACTTC
TRBJ2-7 TRBV5-4 TRBD2 few CASSIGLAGQGGNEQYF TGTGCCAGCAGCATCGGACTAGCGGGCCAAGGGGGGAACGAGCAGTACTTC
TRBJ2-7 TRBV20-1 NA NA CSASNRDAPHYEQYF TGCAGTGCCTCTAACCGGGACGCCCCCCACTACGAGCAGTACTTC
TRBJ2-7 TRBV2 TRBD2 many CASSDLAGGYEQYF TGTGCCAGCAGTGACCTAGCGGGAGGTTACGAGCAGTACTTC
TRBJ1-3 TRBV9 NA once CASSVEAGLRNTIYF TGTGCCAGCAGCGTAGAGGCAGGGTTAAGAAACACCATATATTTT
TRBJ1-2 TRBV19 NA few CASTGRGAPNYGYTF TGTGCCAGTACTGGCAGGGGCGCTCCTAACTATGGCTACACCTTC
TRBJ2-7 TRBV2 TRBD2 NA CAKTAAGSPYEQYF TGTGCCAAGACCGCAGCGGGATCCCCCTACGAGCAGTACTTC
TRBJ2-1 TRBV5-5 TRBD2 NA CASSLGGLAGGVGDNEQFF TGTGCCAGCAGCTTGGGGGGACTAGCGGGAGGGGTAGGGGACAATGAGCAGTTCTTC
TRBJ2-3 TRBV7-2 TRBD1 NA CASSLGGTGLGTDTQYF TGTGCCAGCAGCTTAGGCGGGACAGGGTTGGGTACAGATACGCAGTATTTT